This T cell receptor beta chain stems from a study of blood T cell repertoires in COVID-19. About the research overall: Whether acute or convalescent, the COVID-19 samples came from the United States, Italy and Spain. The analysed material was cDNA or gDNA that came from T cells, B-cell-depleted T cells, or PBMCs.

As handled by the study authors: From reference gene primer amplification, estimates of nucleated cell counts were derived. Sequencing used immunoSEQ multiplex PCR; TCRdb keeps in-frame clones, though not all of them. Clone size and V and J calls were adopted from that table, with D and trimming inferred from the DNA. The repertoire includes over 60,000 clones, approximately 89% of them detected once, and about 9.1% sits in the top ten. The CDR3 extends over 15 amino acids. V lost 5 bases, J lost 2 bases, and 10 bases lay in between. Germline assignment: CDR1 SGHTA and CDR2 FQGTGA. The chain uses TRBV7-3 and TRBJ2-6; tentatively, D is TRBD1 (5 bases). The origin of this receptor is a man older than 75 with acute or convalescent COVID-19. The sample was peripheral blood. CDR3 DNA sequence: TGTGCCAGCAGCATCCAGGGTGCTGGGGCCAACGTCCTGACTTTC. Translated: CASSIQGAGANVLTF.